The 24 T cell receptor beta chains below come from one sample, sequenced in a study of blood T cell repertoires in COVID-19. Some clones are missing from TCRdb's copy, which holds only in-frame ones; the method was immunoSEQ multiplex PCR. The table lists some 190,000 clones, 70% to 90% of them singletons. The sample consisted of peripheral blood. The receptors originated from a woman aged 80 or older with acute or convalescent COVID-19.

This chain links TRBV7-3 with TRBJ2-2; 8 nucleotides line up with TRBD2. This CDR3 spans 18 amino acids. Per germline, CDR1 SGHTA and CDR2 FQGTGA. V dropped 1 base and J dropped 5; count of bases not matched to a gene: 12. The CDR3 region is CASSLRRLASGSTGELFF. CDR3 coding DNA: TGTGCCAGCAGCTTAAGGAGACTAGCGAGCGGTTCAACCGGGGAGCTGTTTTTT.

The chain links TRBV6-5 to TRBJ2-5; a possible D gene is TRBD2 (5 bases). Trimming cost V 6 bases and J 1 base, with 9 bases left between them. The CDR3 is made up of 13 amino acids. Germline assignment: CDR1 MNHEY and CDR2 SVGAGI. Here the CDR3 reads CASRPRGQETQYF. The CDR3 DNA reads as TGTGCCAGCAGACCCCGGGGCCAAGAGACCCAGTACTTC.

This clone was picked up one time. The rearrangement uses TRBV19 and TRBJ2-1; 7 bases agree with TRBD2. J lost 6 bases, V lost 3 bases, and 17 bases had no gene match. CDR3 length equals 18 residues. CDR1 and CDR2 (germline): LNHDA, SQIVND (reference sequence). CDR3 loop: CASSILGGGAVVGNEQFF. The CDR3 DNA reads TGTGCCAGTAGTATTCTGGGGGGGGGAGCTGTGGTAGGCAATGAGCAGTTCTTC.

The rearrangement links TRBV7-2 to TRBJ2-3, with 15 bases that match TRBD2. Germline CDR1 and CDR2: SGHTA and FQGNSA. J lost 4 bases, V lost 5 bases, and 7 bases had no gene match. CDR3 length: 17 amino acids. CDR3 sequence reads: CASSPWTSGRGSDTQYF. Here the CDR3 DNA reads TGTGCCAGCAGCCCGTGGACTAGCGGGAGGGGATCAGATACGCAGTATTTT.

The J gene is TRBJ2-7, the V gene TRBV7-2; 7 nucleotides line up with TRBD1. V shed 2 bases and J 3 bases; nucleotides not matched to a gene: 7. CDR1 and CDR2 (germline): SGHTA, FQGNSA. This CDR3 is 15 amino acids long. The CDR3 nucleotides read TGTGCCAGCAGCTTACTCGGGACAGCATTCTACGAGCAGTACTTC. It is translated as CASSLLGTAFYEQYF. Using reference TRBV7-2 and TRBJ2-7 for the parts outside the CDR3, the full variable domain is GAGVSQSPSNKVTEKGKDVELRCDPISGHTALYWYRQSLGQGLEFLIYFQGNSAPDKSGLPSDRFSAERTGGSVSTLTIQRTQQEDSAVYLCASSLLGTAFYEQYFGPGTRLTVT.

The rearrangement joins TRBV30 to TRBJ2-7, with 8 nucleotides matching TRBD1. The CDR3 length is 15 residues. Germline V lookup: CDR1 GTSNPN, CDR2 SVGIG (reference sequence). The V and J ends lost 1 base and 5 bases, in that order; junction bases with no gene match: 10. The CDR3 sequence is CAWSAGTGFGHEQYF. DNA for the CDR3: TGTGCCTGGAGTGCCGGGACAGGCTTTGGCCACGAGCAGTACTTC.

The chain carries TRBV28 and TRBJ1-1; D is undetermined. V was shortened by 6 bases and J by 7 bases, with 18 bases between the two germline ends. The CDR3 totals 14 residues. Germline CDR1 is MDHEN and CDR2 is SYDVKM. The CDR3, as DNA: TGTGCCAGCAGATCGTCGACTAGGTCGGGTGAAGCTTTCTTT. Translation: CASRSSTRSGEAFF.

This clone was seen a single time. The chain joins TRBV5-1 to TRBJ2-2; 8 bases are shared with TRBD1. Germline V gene data show CDR1 as SGHRS and CDR2 as YFSETQ. The CDR3 extends over 16 amino acids. V shed 3 bases and J 4 bases; nucleotides not matched to a gene: 8. The CDR3 nucleotides are TGCGCCAGCAGCTACGACAGGGGTCCGAGCACCGGGGAGCTGTTTTTT. Its translation: CASSYDRGPSTGELFF.

This chain links TRBV7-2 with TRBJ2-1; 11 bases are shared with TRBD2. The CDR3 sequence is 15 residues long. J gave up 9 bases and V 5 bases, and 9 bases lay outside the gene matches. The germline V gene has CDR1 SGHTA and CDR2 FQGNSA. The CDR3 sequence: CASSLSGRALGEQFF. In DNA form, the CDR3 reads TGTGCCAGCAGCCTTAGCGGGAGGGCCTTGGGTGAGCAGTTCTTC.

This chain uses TRBV2 with TRBJ2-2; 7 bases are a match to TRBD2. Looked up from germline, CDR1 is SNHLY and CDR2 is FYNNEI. Trimming at V came to 6 bases and at J to 7 bases, leaving 8 bases not matched to a gene. The CDR3 spans 14 residues. The CDR3, as DNA: TGTGCCAGCAGGTGGGGGGGATCAGGCGGGGAGCTGTTTTTT. Translating gives CASRWGGSGGELFF.

The gene calls are TRBV6-5 and TRBJ2-7; 9 bases are shared with TRBD1. This CDR3 region has 13 residues. Germline lookup yields CDR1 MNHEY and CDR2 SVGAGI. The trim removed 6 bases at V and 7 bases at J, leaving 7 bases unmatched. The CDR3: CASSVQGAGEQYF. CDR3 in DNA: TGTGCCAGCAGCGTACAGGGGGCGGGGGAGCAGTACTTC.

This chain joins TRBV3-1 (or the pseudogene TRBV3-2) and TRBJ2-3, with 8 bases fitting TRBD2. The ends lost 4 bases at V and 1 base at J; junction bases unmatched: 19. This CDR3 is built from 20 residues. Germline-derived CDR1 and CDR2 are LGHDT and YNNKEL (reference sequence). This chain's CDR3 is CASSPRDFWSGGGGTDTQYF. The CDR3 DNA sequence: TGTGCCAGCAGCCCCAGGGACTTTTGGTCGGGAGGGGGGGGCACAGATACGCAGTATTTT.

CDR3 nucleotides: TGTGCCAGCAGCTCTTTAAGTACAGGGCCTAACTATGGCTACACCTTC. It is translated as CASSSLSTGPNYGYTF. The genes are TRBV7-9 and TRBJ1-2; tentatively, D is TRBD1 (6 bases). V lost 4 bases and J lost 0, with 15 bases in between. The CDR3 has 16 residues. Germline assignment: CDR1 SEHNR and CDR2 FQNEAQ (reference sequence).

Concerning this clone: The germline gene is not matched at one end of the junction; a read error may be the cause. The chain employs TRBV7-7 and TRBJ2-7; weak D call: TRBD2 (9 bases). Germline assignment: CDR1 SSHAT and CDR2 FNYEAQ (reference sequence). The CDR3 is 20 amino acids. The CDR3 protein is CASSPLPGQARLSGSYEQYF. The CDR3 DNA reads TGTGCTAGCAGCCCCCTGCCGGGACAGGCTCGCCTTAGCGGGAGCTACGAGCAGTACTTC.

The chain joins TRBV14 to TRBJ2-7; D is unresolved. The CDR3 is 13 residues long. Between the trimmed V and J ends, which lost 0 bases and 0 bases, there was a span of 3 bases. Germline CDR1 is SGHDN and CDR2 is FVKESK. CDR3 nucleotides: TGTGCCAGCAGCCAAGATCACTCCTACGAGCAGTACTTC. It codes for CASSQDHSYEQYF.

The chain is built from TRBV7-2 and TRBJ1-1; D is uncertain. V shed 4 bases and J shed 3 bases, with 9 bases lying between them. This CDR3 comprises 13 residues. Germline V lookup: CDR1 SGHTA, CDR2 FQGNSA. The CDR3 DNA sequence: TGTGCCAGCAGCTCCCTCCGTTACACTGAAGCTTTCTTT. Translated, it gives CASSSLRYTEAFF.

The V gene is TRBV15, the J gene TRBJ2-5; a weak D match, TRBD1 (5 bases). The CDR3 sequence is 13 residues long. The germline gives CDR1 LNHNV, CDR2 YYDKDF (reference sequence). The ends were cut back, 3 bases at V and 1 base at J, with 6 bases in the middle. The CDR3 loop reads CATSRTVQETQYF. CDR3 coding DNA: TGTGCCACCAGCAGGACAGTCCAAGAGACCCAGTACTTC. Full variable domain (outside the CDR3, taken from reference TRBV15 and TRBJ2-5): DAMVIQNPRYQVTQFGKPVTLSCSQTLNHNVMYWYQQKSSQAPKLLFHYYDKDFNNEADTPDNFQSRRPNTSFCFLDIRSPGLGDTAMYLCATSRTVQETQYFGPGTRLLVL.

This clone was detected ten times or more. This rearrangement joins TRBV19 to TRBJ1-2, with D possibly matching TRBD1 (5 bases). Trimming took off 2 bases at V and 4 bases at J, with 11 bases between the two ends. CDR3 length: 14 amino acids. Germline CDR1 and CDR2: LNHDA and SQIVND (reference sequence). This CDR3 is CASSINSGIYGYTF. The CDR3 bases are TGTGCCAGTAGTATAAACTCAGGGATCTATGGCTACACCTTC.

This clone was observed a few times. V is TRBV2 and J is TRBJ2-7; TRBD1 matches 9 bases. CDR1 and CDR2 from the germline V gene are SNHLY and FYNNEI. The CDR3 contains 14 residues. Unmatched junction bases numbered 6, after V lost 7 bases and J lost 2 bases. DNA of the CDR3: TGTGCCAGCAAGCTCGGACAGGGGACCTACGAGCAGTACTTC. Amino acid sequence: CASKLGQGTYEQYF.

The count of this clone is one. V gene TRBV30 combines with J gene TRBJ1-5, with 8 positions matching TRBD1. The CDR3 totals 19 residues. CDR1 and CDR2 from the germline V gene are GTSNPN and SVGIG (reference sequence). J was trimmed by 0 bases and V by 2 bases; bases with no gene match: 15. The CDR3: CAWSYPGQALFLSNQPQHF. In nucleotides, the CDR3 is TGTGCCTGGAGTTACCCGGGACAGGCATTATTCCTTAGCAATCAGCCCCAGCATTTT.

DNA for the CDR3: TGTGCCAGCAGCGTTGACATCTACAGTGAAGCTTTCTTT. Translated, it gives CASSVDIYSEAFF. The chain recombines TRBV7-2 with TRBJ1-1, with D hard to call. V lost 5 bases and J 7 bases, leaving 14 bases between the germline ends. Germline lookup yields CDR1 SGHTA and CDR2 FQGNSA. CDR3 length equals 13 residues.

The V gene is TRBV5-4, the J gene TRBJ1-1; TRBD1 matches at 9 bases. The CDR3 is 16 residues long. CDR1 SGHNT and CDR2 YYREEE come from the germline V gene (reference sequence). Trimming at V came to 2 bases and at J to 0 bases, leaving 5 bases not matched to a gene. The DNA for the CDR3 is TGTGCCAGCAGCTTTACAGGGGGCCTTATGAACACTGAAGCTTTCTTT. Translation gives CASSFTGGLMNTEAFF.

The J gene is TRBJ1-5, the V gene TRBV7-2; a weak D match, TRBD1 (5 bases). Trimming shortened V by 1 base and J by 1 base, and 5 bases separated the two germline ends. Germline CDR1 and CDR2: SGHTA and FQGNSA. This CDR3 region has 14 residues. The CDR3 DNA reads as TGTGCCAGCAGCTTAGACAGGAGCAATCAGCCCCAGCATTTT. Encoded protein: CASSLDRSNQPQHF.

The V and J genes are TRBV7-9 and TRBJ1-5, with D maybe TRBD1 (6 bases). Trimming stripped 0 bases from V and 6 bases from J, with 9 bases between. This CDR3 comprises 14 residues. The germline V gene has CDR1 SEHNR and CDR2 FQNEAQ (reference sequence). The CDR3 region has the DNA TGTGCCAGCAGCTTAGCCGACAGGTTTCAGCCCCAGCATTTT. The encoded protein is CASSLADRFQPQHF.